Below are 28 T cell receptor beta chains sequenced from a single sample in a study of Ad26.COV2.S vaccination and SARS-CoV-2 variants. The sample's treatment: around 19 received Ad26.COV2.S at low or high dose, single or two shots; several received placebo; per-sample allocation not given. Sampling occurred on day 63 after the first vaccine or placebo injection. Clones were read by immunoSEQ multiplex PCR, and TCRdb kept only the in-frame ones, dropping some. The sample records around 340,000 clones, around 90% being singletons. The starting material was peripheral blood, obtained in a trial of Ad26.COV2.S vaccine versus placebo. The receptor source for this set is a person aged 18-65 years who received the Ad26.COV2.S COVID-19 vaccine or a placebo.

This clone was counted between two and nine times. The identical CDR3 is also encoded by other nucleotide sequences in the sample. The chain recombines TRBV5-1 with TRBJ2-5, with D unclear. Germline CDR1 reads SGHRS; CDR2 reads YFSETQ. The CDR3 consists of 11 residues. Trimming left V 0 bases short and J 3 bases short, with 0 bases between. CDR3 protein: CASSLEETQYF. CDR3 coding DNA: TGCGCCAGCAGCTTGGAAGAGACCCAGTACTTC. Variable domain in full (rest from reference TRBV5-1 and TRBJ2-5): KAGVTQTPRYLIKTRGQQVTLSCSPISGHRSVSWYQQTPGQGLQFLFEYFSETQRNKGNFPGRFSGRQFSNSRSEMNVSTLELGDSALYLCASSLEETQYFGPGTRLLVL.

V and J are TRBV12-3 or TRBV12-4 and TRBJ1-1; unclear D gene. The CDR3 runs 13 residues. Trimming cost V 1 base and J 0 bases, with 3 bases left between them. CDR3 nucleotide sequence: TGTGCCAGCAGTTTAGTTATGAACACTGAAGCTTTCTTT. It specifies CASSLVMNTEAFF.

The chain uses TRBV6-1 and TRBJ2-2; D is perhaps TRBD1 (5 bases). CDR3 length equals 15 residues. The germline V gene has CDR1 MNHNS and CDR2 SASEGT. Trimming took 0 bases from V and 5 from J, leaving 10 bases between them. In nucleotides, the CDR3 is TGTGCCAGCAGTGAAGCGGGCAGGGTTACCGGGGAGCTGTTTTTT. Amino acid sequence: CASSEAGRVTGELFF.

The chain couples TRBV19 to TRBJ2-2, with a weak D call TRBD1 (6 bases). CDR1 is LNHDA and CDR2 is SQIVND in the germline V gene (reference sequence). The CDR3 totals 15 residues. Trimming took 11 bases from V and 1 from J, leaving 17 bases between them. The CDR3: CASTPRGQNTGELFF. CDR3 in DNA: TGTGCCTCAACTCCTCGGGGACAGAACACCGGGGAGCTGTTTTTT.

This chain uses TRBV7-6 with TRBJ2-3, with a possible D match to TRBD1 (5 bases). CDR3 length equals 12 residues. Germline V gene sequence: CDR1 SGHVS, CDR2 FNYEAQ. Trimming removed 5 bases from V and 4 bases from J, with 7 bases in between. The CDR3 DNA sequence: TGTGCCAGCAGCACACAGGCAGATACGCAGTATTTT. Translation: CASSTQADTQYF.

The chain joins TRBV6-1 to TRBJ2-7, with D possibly being TRBD1 (6 bases). The V end lost 3 bases, the J end lost 3 bases, and 12 bases lay between the germline ends. The CDR3 contains 14 residues. CDR1 MNHNS and CDR2 SASEGT come from the germline V gene. Here the CDR3 DNA reads TGTGCCAGCAGTGAGATAGGGACATTCTACGAGCAGTACTTC. Its translation is CASSEIGTFYEQYF.

The V gene is TRBV30, the J gene TRBJ1-2; TRBD1 matches at 8 bases. The germline CDR1 and CDR2 sequences are GTSNPN and SVGIG (reference sequence). There are 17 residues in the CDR3. Germline trimming cut 3 bases from V and 8 bases from J; bases unmatched to any gene: 20. The CDR3 coding sequence is TGTGCCTGGAGGAGGGGAAGCAGGGGAGCGGGGACAGGAGGCTACACCTTC. Translated, it gives CAWRRGSRGAGTGGYTF.

This clone was seen once. The CDR3: CASTPSVMNQPQHF. CDR3 nucleotides: TGCGCCAGCACCCCATCCGTGATGAATCAGCCCCAGCATTTT. The V and J genes are TRBV4-1 and TRBJ1-5; no firm D call. The V end was cut by 7 bases, the J end by 4 bases, with 14 bases between. Germline V gene sequence: CDR1 MGHRA, CDR2 YSYEKL. The CDR3 contains 14 residues.

The chain couples TRBV30 to TRBJ2-1, with TRBD2 as a possible D gene (7 bases). This CDR3 comprises 14 residues. Germline CDR1 GTSNPN, CDR2 SVGIG (reference sequence). V was trimmed by 7 bases and J by 6 bases, leaving 19 bases between them. The chain's CDR3 is CALWRGPGVNEQFF. CDR3 in DNA: TGTGCCTTATGGCGGGGGCCGGGGGTCAATGAGCAGTTCTTC.

The rearrangement joins TRBV7-9 to TRBJ1-2; D is possibly TRBD1 (5 bases). Looked up from germline, CDR1 is SEHNR and CDR2 is FQNEAQ (reference sequence). V lost 5 bases and J 4 bases, leaving 26 bases between the germline ends. The CDR3 sequence is 18 residues long. CDR3 residues: CASSPRTTGPQGLYGYTF. CDR3 nucleotide sequence: TGTGCCAGCAGCCCCCGGACCACAGGTCCTCAAGGCCTCTATGGCTACACCTTC.

The genes are TRBV7-3 and TRBJ1-1; D might be TRBD1 (5 bases). The germline V gene encodes CDR1 SGHTA and CDR2 FQGTGA. This CDR3 region has 15 residues. V was cut by 0 bases and J by 4 bases, with 12 bases left in between. The CDR3 DNA follows: TGTGCCAGCAGCTTAACGGGTAGGGGTGGCACTGAAGCTTTCTTT. Its protein product is CASSLTGRGGTEAFF.

V gene TRBV30 combines with J gene TRBJ2-2; D not certain. The CDR3 loop spans 14 amino acids. Trimming took off 0 bases at V and 2 bases at J, with 7 bases between the two ends. Germline V gives CDR1 GTSNPN, CDR2 SVGIG (reference sequence). The CDR3 reads CAWSVSHNTGELFF. CDR3 sequence (DNA): TGTGCCTGGAGTGTATCTCATAACACCGGGGAGCTGTTTTTT.

The chain links TRBV28 to TRBJ1-2, with D hard to call. The germline V and J ends were trimmed by 2 bases and 7 bases, with 17 bases remaining between them. This CDR3 comprises 15 residues. CDR1 and CDR2 from the germline V gene are MDHEN and SYDVKM. The CDR3 DNA follows: TGTGCCAGCAGTTTAATGGGCGGGCTACCAGGTGGCTACACCTTC. Its translation is CASSLMGGLPGGYTF.

This clone was recorded once. The chain joins TRBV7-3 to TRBJ2-1, with a tentative D call TRBD1 (6 bases). This CDR3 contains 15 residues. CDR1 and CDR2 from the germline V gene are SGHTA and FQGTGA. Trimming removed 1 base from V and 1 base from J, with 8 bases in between. This CDR3 reads CASSLNTGSYNEQFF. CDR3 nucleotide sequence: TGTGCCAGCAGCTTAAACACAGGGTCCTACAATGAGCAGTTCTTC.

The V call is TRBV6-2 or TRBV6-3, the J call TRBJ1-1; a possible D gene is TRBD1 (6 bases). Trimming took 2 bases from V and 1 from J, leaving 8 bases between them. The CDR3 is made up of 14 amino acids. Looked up from germline, CDR1 is MNHEY and CDR2 is SVGEGT. The CDR3: CASSYLQGNTEAFF. DNA of the CDR3: TGTGCCAGCAGTTACCTACAGGGGAACACTGAAGCTTTCTTT.

This chain uses TRBV5-5 with TRBJ1-5, with unresolved D. Germline V gene data show CDR1 as SGHKS and CDR2 as YYEKEE (reference sequence). Trimming removed 5 bases from V and 2 bases from J, with 11 bases in between. The CDR3 has 14 residues. The CDR3 region has the DNA TGTGCCAGCAGTCAAAGCTGGGGCAATCAGCCCCAGCATTTT. Protein product: CASSQSWGNQPQHF.

The genes are TRBV19 and TRBJ2-3; 10 bases align to TRBD2. The germline V gene encodes CDR1 LNHDA and CDR2 SQIVND (reference sequence). With 6 bases clipped from V and 0 bases from J, the junction kept 0 bases outside the gene matches. The CDR3 loop spans 14 amino acids. Here the CDR3 DNA reads TGTGCCAGTAGACTAGCGGGGAGCACAGATACGCAGTATTTT. Its protein product is CASRLAGSTDTQYF. Supplemented by reference TRBV19 and TRBJ2-3, the full variable domain reads DGGITQSPKYLFRKEGQNVTLSCEQNLNHDAMYWYRQDPGQGLRLIYYSQIVNDFQKGDIAEGYSVSREKKESFPLTVTSAQKNPTAFYLCASRLAGSTDTQYFGPGTRLTVL.

The count of this clone is one. The chain is built from TRBV6-6 and TRBJ2-7; the match to TRBD1 covers 7 bases. CDR1 is MNHNY and CDR2 is SVGAGI in the germline V gene (reference sequence). Unmatched junction bases numbered 3, after V lost 6 bases and J lost 1 base. This CDR3 contains 13 residues. This CDR3 reads CASRRQGSYEQYF. The CDR3 DNA follows: TGTGCCAGCAGAAGACAGGGTTCCTACGAGCAGTACTTC.

The chain uses TRBV4-3 and TRBJ1-1; perhaps TRBD1 as D (5 bases). Looked up from germline, CDR1 is LGHNA and CDR2 is YSLEER. V lost 4 bases and J 6 bases, leaving 12 bases between the germline ends. This CDR3 region has 13 residues. The DNA of the CDR3 is TGCGCCAGCAGCCTAAAGCAGGGTTCTGAAGCTTTCTTT. Its translation: CASSLKQGSEAFF.

This CDR3 is CASSPPPWIAGGTLRYNEQFF. CDR3 nucleotides: TGTGCCAGCAGTCCTCCCCCTTGGATAGCGGGTGGAACGTTACGTTATAATGAGCAGTTCTTC. The V gene is TRBV28, the J gene TRBJ2-1, with 7 bases aligning to TRBD2. The germline CDR1 and CDR2 sequences are MDHEN and SYDVKM. The V segment lost 5 bases and the J segment 7 bases; nucleotides outside the gene matches: 29. The CDR3 covers 21 residues.

V and J are TRBV29-1 and TRBJ2-2, with D hard to call. V lost 4 bases and J 3 bases, leaving 12 bases between the germline ends. Per germline, CDR1 SQVTM and CDR2 ANQGSEA. The CDR3 is made up of 14 amino acids. CDR3 region: CSVVRRIDTGELFF. CDR3 sequence (DNA): TGCAGCGTTGTCCGCAGGATCGACACCGGGGAGCTGTTTTTT.

This clone was seen once. The gene calls are TRBV4-2 and TRBJ1-2; 9 positions agree with TRBD1. The CDR3 sequence is 13 residues long. Trimming at V came to 4 bases and at J to 6 bases, leaving 3 bases not matched to a gene. Germline V CDR1 and CDR2: LGHNA, YNFKEQ. In DNA form, the CDR3 reads TGTGCCAGCAGCCCACAGGGGGCGCATGGCTACACCTTC. Amino acids: CASSPQGAHGYTF.

Here the CDR3 reads CASSFVAGAAYNEQFF. The CDR3 DNA reads as TGCGCCAGCAGCTTCGTAGCGGGGGCTGCCTACAATGAGCAGTTCTTC. This rearrangement joins TRBV5-1 to TRBJ2-1; 9 bases map to TRBD2. V dropped 2 bases and J dropped 2; count of bases not matched to a gene: 5. The CDR3 covers 16 residues. The germline V gene has CDR1 SGHRS and CDR2 YFSETQ.

This clone has just one count. The J gene is TRBJ2-2, the V gene TRBV4-2, with TRBD2 as a possible D gene (5 bases). Looked up from germline, CDR1 is LGHNA and CDR2 is YNFKEQ. The CDR3 spans 17 residues. V lost 4 bases and J 6 bases, leaving 21 bases between the germline ends. The CDR3 reads CASSPRGPGLSPGELFF. The DNA for the CDR3 is TGTGCCAGCAGCCCTCGAGGGCCTGGACTCTCGCCCGGGGAGCTGTTTTTT.

The chain couples TRBV7-8 to TRBJ1-3; D is possibly TRBD1 (6 bases). This CDR3 comprises 16 residues. Trimming pared 5 bases from V and 0 bases from J, leaving 14 bases between. The germline CDR1 and CDR2 sequences are SGHVS and FQNEAQ. DNA for the CDR3: TGTGCCAGCAGCCGGCGGCAGACAGGCTCTGGAAACACCATATATTTT. It encodes CASSRRQTGSGNTIYF.

J is TRBJ2-1 and V is TRBV29-1; TRBD2 agrees at 12 bases. V was pared by 7 bases and J by 7 bases, with 5 bases of the junction left unmatched. Germline V gene data show CDR1 as SQVTM and CDR2 as ANQGSEA. The CDR3 contains 13 residues. CDR3 nucleotide sequence: TGCAGCGCTAGCGGGGGGGCGAGGAATGAGCAGTTCTTC. This codes for CSASGGARNEQFF.

This sequence joins TRBV29-1 and TRBJ2-7, with TRBD1 matching 11 bases. From germline, CDR1 is SQVTM and CDR2 ANQGSEA. The CDR3 length is 13 residues. Trimming removed 1 base from V and 5 bases from J; junction bases left unmatched: 1. The CDR3 spells CSVEGTGGDEQYF. Written as DNA, the CDR3 is TGCAGCGTTGAAGGGACAGGGGGCGACGAGCAGTACTTC.

The chain is built from TRBV4-3 and TRBJ2-7; TRBD2 matches at 7 bases. The CDR3 extends over 14 amino acids. The J segment lost 3 bases and the V segment lost 2 bases, leaving 4 bases of the junction unmatched. The germline CDR1 and CDR2 sequences are LGHNA and YSLEER. As DNA, the CDR3 is TGCGCCAGCAGCCAAAGTCAGCGGGACTACGAGCAGTACTTC. It yields the protein CASSQSQRDYEQYF.